This TCR beta chain stems from a study of OX40 agonist ivuxolimab in advanced cancers. Produced via immunoSEQ multiplex PCR; TCRdb's table is partial and in-frame only. Of approximately 70,000 clones in the sample, 80% to 90% were seen once. The CDR3 loop spans 15 amino acids. CDR1 and CDR2 from the germline V gene are MNHEY and SVGAGI. Trimming cost V 2 bases and J 6 bases; bases outside gene matches: 3. The receptor's source is an adult with an advanced solid tumor such as melanoma, head and neck, liver or kidney cancer. Here the sequenced sample was CD4+ or CD8+ T cells sorted from blood, taken in a trial of the OX40 agonist ivuxolimab. The J gene is TRBJ2-1, the V gene TRBV6-5; TRBD2 aligns across 11 bases. The CDR3 sequence is CASSYVSGRVNEQFF. The CDR3 nucleotides are TGTGCCAGCAGTTACGTTAGCGGGAGGGTCAATGAGCAGTTCTTC.